This entry lists 21 T cell receptor beta chains sequenced from one sample in a study of cytomegalovirus exposure and HLA in healthy donors. The PCR was carried out with 60 Vbeta primers and 13 Jbeta primers. Using immunoSEQ multiplex PCR, the repertoire was profiled, and TCRdb retains in-frame clones only, with some absent. Of more than 200,000 clones listed, 83% are singletons. The material sequenced was PBMCs. These receptor sequences come from a girl aged 10 to 17 in good health and CMV-seronegative.

This clone appeared once. This chain links TRBV7-9 with TRBJ1-2, with 9 bases aligning to TRBD1. This CDR3 contains 17 residues. The J segment lost 3 bases and the V segment lost 4 bases, leaving 12 bases of the junction unmatched. The germline V gene encodes CDR1 SEHNR and CDR2 FQNEAQ (reference sequence). The CDR3 reads CASSSEAGTGKYYGYTF. The CDR3 DNA is TGTGCCAGCAGCTCCGAAGCCGGGACAGGGAAATACTATGGCTACACCTTC.

The chain has TRBV5-5 and TRBJ1-1, with 10 bases matching TRBD1. CDR3 length: 17 amino acids. Trimming took 6 bases from V and 0 from J; bases not matched to a gene: 11. Germline CDR1 and CDR2: SGHKS and YYEKEE (reference sequence). The CDR3 coding sequence is TGTGCCAGCATCCAGACAGGGGGCCTCACGATGAACACTGAAGCTTTCTTT. As protein: CASIQTGGLTMNTEAFF.

In its sample, this clone was seen a few times. This sequence joins TRBV5-4 and TRBJ2-2; 8 nucleotides line up with TRBD2. V gave up 3 bases and J gave up 7 bases; unmatched junction bases: 5. The CDR3 is made up of 14 amino acids. Per germline, CDR1 SGHNT and CDR2 YYREEE (reference sequence). The DNA for the CDR3 is TGTGCCAGCAGCTCCTCTGCGGGGGGCGGGGAGCTGTTTTTT. Residues: CASSSSAGGGELFF.

This clone came up a few times. CDR3 loop: CASSTGQGNSWNTEAFF. Here the CDR3 DNA reads TGCGCCAGCAGCACCGGACAGGGCAATAGCTGGAACACTGAAGCTTTCTTT. The chain employs TRBV5-1 and TRBJ1-1; 8 positions agree with TRBD1. Trimming cost V 4 bases and J 1 base; bases outside gene matches: 12. Germline V gives CDR1 SGHRS, CDR2 YFSETQ. This CDR3 region has 17 residues.

The chain couples TRBV25-1 to TRBJ2-1; 9 bases line up with TRBD2. Unmatched junction bases numbered 6, after V lost 7 bases and J lost 2 bases. The germline V gene has CDR1 MGHDK and CDR2 SYGVNS. This CDR3 region has 15 residues. CDR3 in amino acids: CASIGAGGPYNEQFF. CDR3 bases: TGTGCCAGCATAGGGGCGGGGGGGCCCTACAATGAGCAGTTCTTC.

The rearrangement uses TRBV7-9 and TRBJ2-7; no firm D call. Germline loops: CDR1 SEHNR, CDR2 FQNEAQ (reference sequence). Trimming cost V 0 bases and J 3 bases, with 6 bases left between them. This CDR3 region has 13 residues. CDR3 loop: CASSLAISYEQYF. Written as DNA, the CDR3 is TGTGCCAGCAGCTTAGCGATCAGCTACGAGCAGTACTTC.

This clone was counted a single time. This chain links TRBV10-3 with TRBJ1-5, with D maybe TRBD1 (5 bases). V was pared by 6 bases and J by 2 bases, with 14 bases between. Per germline, CDR1 ENHRY and CDR2 SYGVKD. The CDR3 loop spans 15 amino acids. The CDR3 nucleotides read TGTGCCATCAGCGAGACAGTGGGTGGCAATCAGCCCCAGCATTTT. Protein sequence: CAISETVGGNQPQHF.

The CDR3 nucleotides read TGTGCCAGCACTCTAGTGGGGTACGCCGGGATCGGCATTCAGTACTTC. This codes for CASTLVGYAGIGIQYF. The chain employs TRBV21-1 and TRBJ2-4; TRBD2 reflects the table's D call only, with no check against the DNA. TRBV21-1 is assigned pseudogene status. CDR3 length equals 16 residues.

The genes are TRBV18 and TRBJ1-5, with no clear D. The CDR3 contains 13 residues. Looked up from germline, CDR1 is KGHSH and CDR2 is LQKENI. V dropped 2 bases and J dropped 7 bases, with 9 bases sitting between them. The CDR3 region is CASSPSGDQPQHF. CDR3 coding DNA: TGTGCCAGCTCACCATCAGGTGACCAGCCCCAGCATTTT.

In DNA, the CDR3 is TGTGCCAGTAGTCCCGTTATAAACTATGGCTACACCTTC. Translation: CASSPVINYGYTF. The V and J genes are TRBV19 and TRBJ1-2; D not resolved. The ends were cut back, 5 bases at V and 2 bases at J, with 9 bases in the middle. From germline, CDR1 is LNHDA and CDR2 SQIVND (reference sequence). The CDR3 totals 13 residues.

The V and J genes are TRBV6-1 and TRBJ2-7; possible D gene TRBD2, 5 bases. Trimming removed 10 bases at V and 6 bases at J, with 13 bases between. The germline gives CDR1 MNHNS, CDR2 SASEGT. The CDR3 sequence is 11 residues long. This CDR3 reads CATQIALEQYF. In DNA form, the CDR3 reads TGTGCCACCCAAATAGCGCTCGAGCAGTACTTC.

The genes are TRBV9 and TRBJ1-3, with D possibly being TRBD1 (5 bases). The CDR3 consists of 14 residues. CDR1 and CDR2 (germline): SGDLS, YYNGEE. V was pared by 6 bases and J by 4 bases, with 14 bases between. The CDR3 region has the DNA TGTGCCAGCAATTCTGGGGGAGGCGGAAACACCATATATTTT. It specifies CASNSGGGGNTIYF.

In this sample, this clone turned up once. The chain employs TRBV11-2 and TRBJ1-4; no reliable D call. Trimming left V 0 bases short and J 0 bases short, with 11 bases between. Germline loops: CDR1 SGHAT, CDR2 FQNNGV. CDR3 size: 17 residues. CDR3 sequence reads: CASSLELGLATNEKLFF. The CDR3 DNA sequence: TGTGCCAGCAGCTTAGAGTTGGGCCTCGCAACTAATGAAAAACTGTTTTTT. The variable domain in full, with the rest retrieved from reference TRBV11-2 and TRBJ1-4, is EAGVAQSPRYKIIEKRQSVAFWCNPISGHATLYWYQQILGQGPKLLIQFQNNGVVDDSQLPKDRFSAERLKGVDSTLKIQPAKLEDSAVYLCASSLELGLATNEKLFFGSGTQLSVL.

DNA for the CDR3: TGTGCCAGCAGTAAAGGGGACAGGGTAGGCGGGGAGCTGTTTTTT. Its protein product is CASSKGDRVGGELFF. The chain is built from TRBV6-5 and TRBJ2-2; 9 nucleotides match TRBD1. CDR3 length equals 15 residues. Looked up from germline, CDR1 is MNHEY and CDR2 is SVGAGI. V lost 5 bases and J lost 7; bases outside the gene matches: 8.

The rearrangement joins TRBV5-4 to TRBJ2-3; TRBD2 aligns across 9 bases. The germline V gene encodes CDR1 SGHNT and CDR2 YYREEE (reference sequence). There are 15 residues in the CDR3. Trimming at V came to 4 bases and at J to 0 bases, leaving 3 bases not matched to a gene. The CDR3 nucleotides are TGTGCCAGCAGCCCGGGGACTAGCAGCACAGATACGCAGTATTTT. It yields the protein CASSPGTSSTDTQYF.

The V and J genes are TRBV28 and TRBJ1-4; the D gene is possibly TRBD1 (5 bases). The length of the CDR3 is 15 residues. Deletions cut 7 bases from V and 4 bases from J, with 16 bases between. From germline, CDR1 is MDHEN and CDR2 SYDVKM. The CDR3 region has the DNA TGTGCCAGCACAAACGGGGGGAAGGGTAATGAAAAACTGTTTTTT. Its translation is CASTNGGKGNEKLFF.

The chain links TRBV27 to TRBJ1-5; perhaps TRBD1 as D (5 bases). Germline loops: CDR1 MNHEY, CDR2 SMNVEV (reference sequence). The CDR3 runs 15 residues. V was clipped by 6 bases and J by 0 bases, with 12 bases between them. CDR3 in amino acids: CASRSGENSNQPQHF. The CDR3 DNA follows: TGTGCCAGCAGGTCGGGGGAGAATAGCAATCAGCCCCAGCATTTT.

This chain joins TRBV5-4 and TRBJ2-3; 11 bases line up with TRBD2. V shed 4 bases, J shed 3 bases, and the junction held 10 bases outside the gene matches. The length of the CDR3 is 17 residues. Germline values: CDR1 SGHNT, CDR2 YYREEE (reference sequence). The CDR3 loop reads CASSLTLSGGATDTQYF. CDR3 DNA sequence: TGTGCCAGCAGCCTCACCCTTAGCGGGGGGGCGACAGATACGCAGTATTTT.

This clone was counted only a few times. The CDR3 nucleotides read TGTGCCAGCTCCCCAGAGGGTAACACTGAAGCTTTCTTT. Protein: CASSPEGNTEAFF. The V call is TRBV18, the J call TRBJ1-1; D is uncertain. This CDR3 spans 13 amino acids. Germline lookup yields CDR1 KGHSH and CDR2 LQKENI. V dropped 6 bases and J dropped 2 bases, with 10 bases sitting between them.

This chain links TRBV4-3 with TRBJ2-1; 7 bases are a match to TRBD1. With 6 bases clipped from V and 3 bases from J, the junction kept 8 bases outside the gene matches. Germline assignment: CDR1 LGHNA and CDR2 YSLEER. There are 15 residues in the CDR3. CDR3 loop: CASSPQQGVYNEQFF. The CDR3 DNA reads TGCGCCAGCAGTCCCCAGCAGGGGGTCTACAATGAGCAGTTCTTC.

In regard to this clone: Its ends do not fully match the called genes, so a read error is possible. The identical CDR3 is also encoded by other nucleotide sequences in the sample. The CDR3 nucleotides are TGTGCCAGCAGTTTGGAGGGTGGGTGGAATTCCCCCCTCCACTTT. Its translation is CASSLEGGWNSPLHF. V and J are TRBV28 and TRBJ1-6; no firm D call. This CDR3 spans 15 amino acids. In germline, CDR1 is MDHEN, CDR2 SYDVKM.